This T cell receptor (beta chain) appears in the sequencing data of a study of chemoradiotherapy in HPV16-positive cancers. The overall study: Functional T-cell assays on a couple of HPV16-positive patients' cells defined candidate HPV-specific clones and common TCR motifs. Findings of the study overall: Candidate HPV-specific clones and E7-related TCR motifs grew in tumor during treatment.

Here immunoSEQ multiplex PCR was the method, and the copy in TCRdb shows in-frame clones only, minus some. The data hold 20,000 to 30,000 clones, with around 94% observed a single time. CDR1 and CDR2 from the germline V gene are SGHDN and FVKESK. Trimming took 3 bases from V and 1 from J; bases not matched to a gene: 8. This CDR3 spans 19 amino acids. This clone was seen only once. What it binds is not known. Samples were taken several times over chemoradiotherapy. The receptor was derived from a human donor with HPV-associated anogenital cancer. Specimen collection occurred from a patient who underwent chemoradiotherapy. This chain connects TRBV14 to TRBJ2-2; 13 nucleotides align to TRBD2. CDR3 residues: CASSHPRTSGGLNTGELFF. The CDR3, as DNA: TGTGCCAGCAGCCATCCGAGGACTAGCGGGGGCCTGAACACCGGGGAGCTGTTTTTT.